This passage covers 20 T cell receptor beta chains from one sample sequenced in a study of tumour-infiltrating T cells in Burkitt lymphoma. The data were produced by immunoSEQ multiplex PCR, yet TCRdb's version contains in-frame clones alone and is incomplete. The sample carries around 48,000 clones, approximately 31% recorded once. The sample comprised tumor tissue. All receptors derive from a human donor with Burkitt lymphoma.

CDR3 DNA sequence: TGTGCCACCAGCAGCCAACTGCCTCCGGGAGATACGCAGTATTTT. Residues: CATSSQLPPGDTQYF. The chain employs TRBV15 and TRBJ2-3, with no clear D. The CDR3 runs to 15 residues. Germline V CDR1 and CDR2: LNHNV, YYDKDF (reference sequence). The ends were cut back, 3 bases at V and 5 bases at J, with 15 bases in the middle. Looking up the rest from reference TRBV15 and TRBJ2-3 gives the full variable domain: DAMVIQNPRYQVTQFGKPVTLSCSQTLNHNVMYWYQQKSSQAPKLLFHYYDKDFNNEADTPDNFQSRRPNTSFCFLDIRSPGLGDTAMYLCATSSQLPPGDTQYFGPGTRLTVL.

The DNA of the CDR3 is TGTGCCAGTAGTCCACGGACAGGCTCCTATAATTCACCCCTCCACTTT. This encodes CASSPRTGSYNSPLHF. The rearrangement links TRBV19 to TRBJ1-6; 7 bases are shared with TRBD1. Trimming removed 5 bases from V and 0 bases from J; junction bases left unmatched: 4. Germline CDR1 reads LNHDA; CDR2 reads SQIVND (reference sequence). The CDR3 is made up of 16 amino acids.

CDR3 sequence reads: CASSRVRGPLDEQYF. The CDR3 nucleotides are TGTGCCAGCAGCCGGGTTCGGGGGCCATTGGACGAGCAGTACTTC. The chain employs TRBV7-9 and TRBJ2-7, with D perhaps given as TRBD1 or TRBD2 (6 bases each). Trimming shortened V by 5 bases and J by 5 bases, and 19 bases separated the two germline ends. Germline V gene lookup returns CDR1 SEHNR and CDR2 FQNEAQ (reference sequence). The CDR3 runs to 15 residues. Full variable domain (missing parts from reference TRBV7-9 and TRBJ2-7): DTGVSQNPRHKITKRGQNVTFRCDPISEHNRLYWYRQTLGQGPEFLTYFQNEAQLEKSRLLSDRFSAERPKGSFSTLEIQRTEQGDSAMYLCASSRVRGPLDEQYFGPGTRLTVT.

The gene calls are TRBV4-3 and TRBJ1-6, with D perhaps TRBD1 (5 bases). The CDR3 has 17 amino acids. V was clipped by 4 bases and J by 7 bases, with 20 bases between them. Germline-derived CDR1 and CDR2 are LGHNA and YSLEER. The CDR3 coding sequence is TGCGCCAGCAGCCCGAGCATCTTCCGGGACGGCAATTCACCCCTCCACTTT. This codes for CASSPSIFRDGNSPLHF.

CDR3 residues: CASSQFTTADTQYF. The CDR3 DNA reads TGTGCCAGCTCACAGTTTACGACAGCAGATACGCAGTATTTT. This sequence joins TRBV18 and TRBJ2-3; tentative D call: TRBD1 (5 bases). The CDR3 length is 14 residues. Per the germline V gene, CDR1 is KGHSH and CDR2 is LQKENI. V was pared by 4 bases and J by 4 bases, with 12 bases between.

The chain employs TRBV7-2 and TRBJ1-2, with no clear D. V lost 1 base and J 6 bases, leaving 9 bases between the germline ends. Looked up from germline, CDR1 is SGHTA and CDR2 is FQGNSA. This CDR3 has 13 residues. CDR3 amino acids: CASSLEAGDGYTF. The CDR3 DNA reads as TGTGCCAGCAGCTTAGAGGCGGGAGATGGCTACACCTTC.

The chain is built from TRBV6-5 and TRBJ1-5; D gene uncertain. Trimming cost V 0 bases and J 6 bases, with 12 bases left between them. Per the germline V gene, CDR1 is MNHEY and CDR2 is SVGAGI. The CDR3 length is 15 residues. In DNA form, the CDR3 reads TGTGCCAGCAGTTACTCGATGGAGGCAGGTCAGCCCCAGCATTTT. Protein product: CASSYSMEAGQPQHF.

Only a few counts were recorded for this clone. V is TRBV7-2 and J is TRBJ1-1; unclear D gene. The CDR3 contains 14 residues. The V end lost 7 bases, the J end lost 1 base, and 13 bases lay between the germline ends. Germline CDR1 and CDR2: SGHTA and FQGNSA. The CDR3 loop is CASILGAGNTEAFF. DNA for the CDR3: TGTGCCAGCATCCTCGGCGCAGGGAACACTGAAGCTTTCTTT.

This clone was found a few times. This chain joins TRBV2 and TRBJ1-2; 8 bases map to TRBD1. Trimming removed 6 bases from V and 5 bases from J; junction bases left unmatched: 5. The germline V gene has CDR1 SNHLY and CDR2 FYNNEI. This CDR3 is built from 13 residues. CDR3 coding DNA: TGTGCCAGCAGACAGGGGGAAGGTTATGGCTACACCTTC. Its protein product is CASRQGEGYGYTF. Supplemented by reference TRBV2 and TRBJ1-2, the full variable domain reads EPEVTQTPSHQVTQMGQEVILRCVPISNHLYFYWYRQILGQKVEFLVSFYNNEISEKSEIFDDQFSVERPDGSNFTLKIRSTKLEDSAMYFCASRQGEGYGYTFGSGTRLTVV.

The genes are TRBV30 and TRBJ2-5; a possible D gene is TRBD2 (6 bases). Trimming took 5 bases from V and 3 from J, leaving 16 bases between them. The germline V gene encodes CDR1 GTSNPN and CDR2 SVGIG (reference sequence). This CDR3 spans 14 amino acids. The chain's CDR3 is CAWGLVGGKETQYF. CDR3 nucleotides: TGTGCCTGGGGGCTCGTCGGCGGGAAAGAGACCCAGTACTTC.

The chain uses TRBV5-1 and TRBJ2-6; TRBD1 aligns across 8 bases. There are 17 residues in the CDR3. The germline gives CDR1 SGHRS, CDR2 YFSETQ. V was clipped by 4 bases and J by 0 bases; unmatched bases: 6. CDR3 sequence reads: CASSGGQGNSGANVLTF. In DNA form, the CDR3 reads TGCGCCAGCAGCGGCGGACAGGGAAACTCTGGGGCCAACGTCCTGACTTTC.

The chain joins TRBV2 to TRBJ2-3; TRBD2 matches 8 bases. The CDR3 length is 12 residues. Germline loops: CDR1 SNHLY, CDR2 FYNNEI. J gave up 6 bases and V 7 bases, and 3 bases lay outside the gene matches. The CDR3 DNA reads TGTGCCAGCATCGGCGGGGGGGATACGCAGTATTTT. Translated, it gives CASIGGGDTQYF.

This clone was observed a handful of times. The V and J genes are TRBV5-6 and TRBJ1-1; D not resolved. The CDR3 has 12 amino acids. Trimming stripped 6 bases from V and 1 base from J, with 7 bases between. In germline, CDR1 is SGHDT, CDR2 YYEEEE. For the CDR3, the DNA is TGTGCCAGCACCCGTGGGAACACTGAAGCTTTCTTT. Protein: CASTRGNTEAFF.

The gene calls are TRBV7-8 and TRBJ1-4, with D perhaps matching TRBD1 (5 bases). The V end lost 2 bases, the J end lost 2 bases, and 15 bases lay between the germline ends. CDR3 length: 17 amino acids. CDR1 and CDR2 (germline): SGHVS, FQNEAQ. The CDR3 region is CASSLIGAGVTNEKLFF. In nucleotides, the CDR3 is TGTGCCAGCAGCTTAATCGGGGCGGGGGTGACTAATGAAAAACTGTTTTTT.

This sequence joins TRBV6-5 and TRBJ2-7; no clear D gene. This CDR3 has 12 residues. Germline CDR1 and CDR2: MNHEY and SVGAGI. V was trimmed by 6 bases and J by 2 bases, leaving 8 bases between them. CDR3 region: CASRTPTYEQYF. The DNA for the CDR3 is TGTGCCAGCAGGACACCGACCTACGAGCAGTACTTC.

The chain recombines TRBV4-1 with TRBJ1-1; D gene uncertain. Trimming removed 0 bases at V and 5 bases at J, with 7 bases between. Germline V gives CDR1 MGHRA, CDR2 YSYEKL. The CDR3 consists of 13 residues. In DNA, the CDR3 is TGCGCCAGCAGCCAAGATGGGTATACTGAAGCTTTCTTT. Protein: CASSQDGYTEAFF.

This clone was counted only a few times. The rearrangement links TRBV5-1 to TRBJ1-1; weak D call: TRBD1 (5 bases). Germline-derived CDR1 and CDR2 are SGHRS and YFSETQ. The germline V and J ends were trimmed by 0 bases and 1 base, with 7 bases remaining between them. CDR3 length: 14 amino acids. In nucleotides, the CDR3 is TGCGCCAGCAGCTTGGCGGGGGGGAACACTGAAGCTTTCTTT. Encoded protein: CASSLAGGNTEAFF.

The chain has TRBV5-1 and TRBJ1-6; TRBD1 matches 7 bases. Germline V gene data show CDR1 as SGHRS and CDR2 as YFSETQ. This CDR3 is 14 amino acids long. V was pared by 4 bases and J by 8 bases, with 6 bases of the junction left unmatched. Here the CDR3 reads CASSPQGLDSPLHF. The CDR3 DNA is TGCGCCAGCAGCCCACAGGGGCTAGATTCACCCCTCCACTTT. Supplemented by reference TRBV5-1 and TRBJ1-6, the full variable domain reads KAGVTQTPRYLIKTRGQQVTLSCSPISGHRSVSWYQQTPGQGLQFLFEYFSETQRNKGNFPGRFSGRQFSNSRSEMNVSTLELGDSALYLCASSPQGLDSPLHFGNGTRLTVT.

This chain connects TRBV15 to TRBJ2-5, with D possibly TRBD1 on 5 matching bases. The V gene's germline CDR1 is LNHNV and CDR2 YYDKDF (reference sequence). Trimming took 5 bases from V and 5 from J, leaving 12 bases between them. The CDR3 runs to 13 residues. In DNA form, the CDR3 reads TGTGCCACCAGCGAACAGGTCCACGAGACCCAGTACTTC. Protein sequence: CATSEQVHETQYF.

The table lists this clone with a few counts. V and J are TRBV4-3 and TRBJ1-1; D is undetermined. V lost 1 base, J lost 7 bases, and 13 bases lay in between. This CDR3 is 14 amino acids long. CDR1 and CDR2 from the germline V gene are LGHNA and YSLEER. Here the CDR3 reads CASSQVPLDGEAFF. The CDR3 region has the DNA TGCGCCAGCAGCCAAGTGCCCCTGGACGGTGAAGCTTTCTTT.